In this sample, the clone carrying this T cell receptor (beta chain) turned up once. Random hexamers were used to reverse transcribe an amount of roughly 0.5 to 1 ug RNA. With immunoSEQ multiplex PCR, TCR beta CDR3 was amplified across 54 Vbeta and 13 Jbeta. One entry per CDR3 protein, called by TCRdb with MiXCR from the immunoSEQ multiplex PCR reads. Of more than 150,000 distinct CDR3 sequences in the sample, 90% to 95% are singletons; the top ten hold 0.14%. CDR3 length: 16 amino acids. From germline, CDR1 is SQVTM and CDR2 ANQGSEA. The V and J ends lost 7 bases and 4 bases, in that order; junction bases with no gene match: 13. Sequencing of TCR beta was carried out in blood CD8+ and CD4+ T cells. Matching for age and sex applied to the controls, who were healthy donors. These data come from a study of CD8 T cells in Susac syndrome.

This rearrangement joins TRBV29-1 to TRBJ2-1; TRBD2 matches 10 bases. The specimen sequenced was CD4+ T cells from PBMCs. This receptor was identified in a human donor in good health. This chain's CDR3 is CSGSGGPTLLYNEQFF. The CDR3 coding sequence is TGCAGCGGTAGCGGGGGGCCTACCCTGCTATACAATGAGCAGTTCTTC.